The T cell receptor beta chain under discussion was sequenced for a study of blood T cell repertoires in COVID-19. Across the study: Researchers got acute and convalescent COVID-19 samples from the United States, Italy and Spain. T cells, B-cell-depleted T cells, or PBMCs supplied cDNA or gDNA.

This clone came up a few times. There are 16 residues in the CDR3. V was shortened by 0 bases and J by 5 bases, with 17 bases between the two germline ends. Looked up from germline, CDR1 is SGDLS and CDR2 is YYNGEE. Authors' data handling: Amplification with reference gene primers provided the estimates of nucleated cell counts. Here immunoSEQ multiplex PCR was the method, and the copy in TCRdb shows in-frame clones only, minus some. The DNA gave D and trimming, while V, J and clone size come from that table. The table shows 52,000 or so clones, with around 81% occurring only once. Input material: peripheral blood. The receptor was derived from a human donor in a cohort sampled during active COVID-19. The V gene is TRBV9, the J gene TRBJ2-5, with D tentatively TRBD1 (5 bases). The CDR3 DNA reads as TGTGCCAGCAGCGTAGGCCCCTCCCAGGGTTGGGAGACCCAGTACTTC. This encodes CASSVGPSQGWETQYF.